This T cell receptor (beta chain) is drawn from a study of blood T cell repertoires in COVID-19. As for the study in general: Both acute and convalescent COVID-19 samples were obtained from the United States, Italy and Spain. The cDNA or gDNA used as material had been derived from T cells, B-cell-depleted T cells, or PBMCs.

In the authors' methods: Amplification with reference gene primers provided the estimates of nucleated cell counts. The method was immunoSEQ multiplex PCR; TCRdb's version includes in-frame clones alone and lacks a portion of them. Clone size and the V and J calls come from that table; the DNA yielded D and trimming. The data show about 200,000 clones, 70% to 90% seen once. Germline V lookup: CDR1 LNHNV, CDR2 YYDKDF (reference sequence). Trimming pared 0 bases from V and 2 bases from J, leaving 10 bases between. The CDR3 is 16 amino acids. The rearrangement uses TRBV15 and TRBJ1-4; D call uncertain. The sample consisted of peripheral blood. This clonotype was obtained from a woman aged 80 or older with acute or convalescent COVID-19. The DNA of the CDR3 is TGTGCCACCAGCAGAGATCGGGGATACACTAATGAAAAACTGTTTTTT. This codes for CATSRDRGYTNEKLFF.